This TCR beta chain was captured in a study of shared clonotypes between healthy human individuals. The authors' processing: ImmunoSEQ junction-only sequences lacked quality scores, so their filtering differed. TCRdb's copy holds only in-frame clones and misses some; the assay was immunoSEQ multiplex PCR. V, J and clone size derive from that table, while D and trimming were established from the DNA sequence. This sample has 90,000 to 130,000 clones, with around 65% found just once. V was clipped by 5 bases and J by 3 bases; unmatched bases: 7. The CDR3 totals 15 residues. Germline loops: CDR1 MDHEN, CDR2 SYDVKM.

The sample taken for sequencing was memory CD8+ T cells sorted from blood. Regarding subset: CD45RO+ cells pooled with CCR7-negative TemRA cells. The J gene is TRBJ1-2, the V gene TRBV28, with 9 bases aligning to TRBD1. The TCR sequence derives from a woman in her twenties or thirties in good health. The DNA for the CDR3 is TGTGCCAGCAGTCTCGACCACAGGGGGCACTATGGCTACACCTTC. Protein product: CASSLDHRGHYGYTF.